This T cell receptor (beta chain) was profiled in a study of OX40 agonist ivuxolimab in advanced cancers. Study-level information: Cancers in dose escalation were hepatocellular, melanoma, renal cell and head and neck. General study results and limits: There was clonal expansion of CD4+ and CD8+ blood T cells by week 6 at 0.1 to 3.0 mg/kg. Clonal expansion in partial responders at 0.1-3.0 mg/kg ranked among the lowest.

With regard to this clone: Its antigen is not identified.

J was trimmed by 5 bases and V by 4 bases; bases with no gene match: 6. The CDR3 spans 16 residues. Per germline, CDR1 SGHVS and CDR2 FQNEAQ. Data came from immunoSEQ multiplex PCR; TCRdb stores just in-frame clones and leaves some out. Here the sample spans under 25,000 clones, roughly 85% being singletons. This TCR was sampled from an adult with an advanced solid tumor such as melanoma, head and neck, liver or kidney cancer. The input for sequencing was CD4+ or CD8+ T cells sorted from blood, taken in a trial of the OX40 agonist ivuxolimab. The gene calls are TRBV7-8 and TRBJ2-3, with TRBD2 matching 13 bases. DNA for the CDR3: TGTGCCAGCAGCTACACCGGACTAGCGGGAGTAGATACGCAGTATTTT. It yields the protein CASSYTGLAGVDTQYF.